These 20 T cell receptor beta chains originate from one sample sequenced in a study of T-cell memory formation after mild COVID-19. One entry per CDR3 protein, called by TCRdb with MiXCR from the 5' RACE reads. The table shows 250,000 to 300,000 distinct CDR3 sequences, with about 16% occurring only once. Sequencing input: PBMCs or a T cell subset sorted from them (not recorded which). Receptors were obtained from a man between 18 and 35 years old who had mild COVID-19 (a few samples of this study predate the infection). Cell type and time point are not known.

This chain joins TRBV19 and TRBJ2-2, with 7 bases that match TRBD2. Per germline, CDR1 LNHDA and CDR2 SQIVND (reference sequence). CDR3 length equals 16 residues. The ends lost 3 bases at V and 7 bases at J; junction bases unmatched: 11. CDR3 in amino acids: CASSILRTGGSGELFF. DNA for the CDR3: TGTGCCAGTAGTATCTTACGGACGGGGGGTAGCGGGGAGCTGTTTTTT.

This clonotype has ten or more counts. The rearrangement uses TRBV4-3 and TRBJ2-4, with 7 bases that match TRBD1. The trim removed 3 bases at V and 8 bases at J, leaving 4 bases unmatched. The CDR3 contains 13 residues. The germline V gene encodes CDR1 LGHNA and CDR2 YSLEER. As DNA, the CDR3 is TGCGCCAGCAGCCATATACAGGGGCACATTCAGTACTTC. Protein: CASSHIQGHIQYF.

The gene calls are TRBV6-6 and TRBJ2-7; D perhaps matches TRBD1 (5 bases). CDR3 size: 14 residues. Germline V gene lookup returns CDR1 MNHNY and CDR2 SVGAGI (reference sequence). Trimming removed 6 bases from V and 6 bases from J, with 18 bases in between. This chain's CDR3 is CASSQSQGLGEQYV. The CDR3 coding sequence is TGTGCCAGCAGCCAATCCCAGGGTTTGGGCGAGCAGTACGTC.

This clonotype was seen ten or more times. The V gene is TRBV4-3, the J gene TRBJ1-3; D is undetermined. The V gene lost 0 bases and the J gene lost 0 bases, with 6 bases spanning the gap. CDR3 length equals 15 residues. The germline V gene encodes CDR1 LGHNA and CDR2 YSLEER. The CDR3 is CASSQDHNSGNTIYF. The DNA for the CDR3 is TGCGCCAGCAGCCAAGATCATAACTCTGGAAACACCATATATTTT.

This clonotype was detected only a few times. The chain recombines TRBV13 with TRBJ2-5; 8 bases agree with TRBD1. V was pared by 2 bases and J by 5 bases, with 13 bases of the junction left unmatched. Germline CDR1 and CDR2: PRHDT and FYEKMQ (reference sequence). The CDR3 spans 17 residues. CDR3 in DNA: TGTGCCAGCAGCTTAAGCTTCGCGGACAGGGCCGCGGAGACCCAGTACTTC. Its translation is CASSLSFADRAAETQYF.

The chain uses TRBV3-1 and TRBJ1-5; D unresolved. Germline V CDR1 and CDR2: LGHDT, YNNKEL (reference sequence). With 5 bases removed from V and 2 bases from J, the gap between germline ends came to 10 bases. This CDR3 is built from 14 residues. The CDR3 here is CASSGGRGNQPQHF. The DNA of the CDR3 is TGTGCCAGCAGCGGAGGAAGGGGCAATCAGCCCCAGCATTTT.

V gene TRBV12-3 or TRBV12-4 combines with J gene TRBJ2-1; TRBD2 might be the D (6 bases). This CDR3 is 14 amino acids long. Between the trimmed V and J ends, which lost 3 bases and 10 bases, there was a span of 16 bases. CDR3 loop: CASSLGAGRREQFF. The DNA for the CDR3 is TGTGCCAGCAGTTTGGGTGCGGGGCGGCGGGAGCAGTTCTTC.

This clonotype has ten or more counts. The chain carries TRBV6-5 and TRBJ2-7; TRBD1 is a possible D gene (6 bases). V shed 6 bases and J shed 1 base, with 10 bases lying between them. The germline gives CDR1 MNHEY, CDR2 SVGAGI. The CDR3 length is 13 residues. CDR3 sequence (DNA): TGTGCCAGCAGGAAGACAGGATCCTACGAGCAGTACTTC. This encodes CASRKTGSYEQYF.

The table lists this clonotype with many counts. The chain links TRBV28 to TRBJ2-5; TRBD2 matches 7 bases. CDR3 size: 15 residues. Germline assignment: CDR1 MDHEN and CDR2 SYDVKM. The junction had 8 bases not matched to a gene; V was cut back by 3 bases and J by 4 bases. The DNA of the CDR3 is TGTGCCAGCAGTTTCCCCTCTGGGACTATAGAGACCCAGTACTTC. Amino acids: CASSFPSGTIETQYF.

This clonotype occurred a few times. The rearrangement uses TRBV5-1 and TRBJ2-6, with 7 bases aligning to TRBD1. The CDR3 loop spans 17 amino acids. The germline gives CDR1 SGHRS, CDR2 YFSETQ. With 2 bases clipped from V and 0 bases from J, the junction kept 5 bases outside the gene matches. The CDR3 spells CASSFRDRLSGANVLTF. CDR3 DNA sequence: TGCGCCAGCAGCTTTCGGGACAGACTCTCTGGGGCCAACGTCCTGACTTTC.

The CDR3 sequence: CASSPRGWGAETQYF. The CDR3 DNA is TGTGCCAGCAGCCCACGGGGATGGGGCGCAGAGACCCAGTACTTC. The V gene is TRBV11-2, the J gene TRBJ2-5, with D perhaps assigned TRBD1 or TRBD2 (5 bases each). CDR1 SGHAT and CDR2 FQNNGV come from the germline V gene. V gave up 5 bases and J gave up 4 bases, with 17 bases separating them. The CDR3 sequence is 15 residues long.

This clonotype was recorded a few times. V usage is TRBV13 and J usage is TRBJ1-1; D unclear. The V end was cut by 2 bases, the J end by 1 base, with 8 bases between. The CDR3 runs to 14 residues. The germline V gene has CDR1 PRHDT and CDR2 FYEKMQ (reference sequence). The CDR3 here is CASSLLPGNTEAFF. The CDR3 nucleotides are TGTGCCAGCAGCTTACTCCCAGGGAACACTGAAGCTTTCTTT.

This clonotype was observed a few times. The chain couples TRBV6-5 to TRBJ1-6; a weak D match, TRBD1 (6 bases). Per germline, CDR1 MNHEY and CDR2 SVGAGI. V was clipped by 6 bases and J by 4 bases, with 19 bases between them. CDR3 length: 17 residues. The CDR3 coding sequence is TGTGCCAGCAGCCGGGGGGCGACAAGTCTTTATAATTCACCCCTCCACTTT. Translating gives CASSRGATSLYNSPLHF.

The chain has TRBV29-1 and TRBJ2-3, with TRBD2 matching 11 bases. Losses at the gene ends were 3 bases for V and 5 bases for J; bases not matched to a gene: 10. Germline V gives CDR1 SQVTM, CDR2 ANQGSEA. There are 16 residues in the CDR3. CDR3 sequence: CSVEGIPSGGIDTQYF. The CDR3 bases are TGCAGCGTTGAGGGTATCCCTAGCGGGGGGATAGATACGCAGTATTTT.

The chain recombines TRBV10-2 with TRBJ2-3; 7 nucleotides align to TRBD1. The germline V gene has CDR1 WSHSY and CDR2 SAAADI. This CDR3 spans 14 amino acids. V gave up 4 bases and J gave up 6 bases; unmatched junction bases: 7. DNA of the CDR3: TGCGCCAGCAGTGGGCCAGGGGGTAGGGATACGCAGTATTTT. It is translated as CASSGPGGRDTQYF.

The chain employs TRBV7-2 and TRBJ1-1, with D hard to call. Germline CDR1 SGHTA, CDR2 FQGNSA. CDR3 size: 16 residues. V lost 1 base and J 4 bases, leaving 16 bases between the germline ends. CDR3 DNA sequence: TGTGCCAGCAGCTTAGGGCCGGGCAGGAGGGCCACTGAAGCTTTCTTT. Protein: CASSLGPGRRATEAFF.

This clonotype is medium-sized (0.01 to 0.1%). The CDR3 bases are TGCGCCAGCAGCTCCGGGACAGGGCAGGCGACTGAAGCTTTCTTT. It is translated as CASSSGTGQATEAFF. The chain employs TRBV5-1 and TRBJ1-1; TRBD1 matches 9 bases. Germline V CDR1 and CDR2: SGHRS, YFSETQ. CDR3 length equals 15 residues. The V and J ends lost 3 bases and 5 bases, in that order; junction bases with no gene match: 8.

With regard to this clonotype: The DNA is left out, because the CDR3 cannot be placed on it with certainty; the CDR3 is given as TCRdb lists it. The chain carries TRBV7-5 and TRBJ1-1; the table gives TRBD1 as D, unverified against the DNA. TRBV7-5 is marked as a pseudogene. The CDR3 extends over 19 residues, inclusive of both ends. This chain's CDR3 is CISVPEAARDRDRDTEAFF.

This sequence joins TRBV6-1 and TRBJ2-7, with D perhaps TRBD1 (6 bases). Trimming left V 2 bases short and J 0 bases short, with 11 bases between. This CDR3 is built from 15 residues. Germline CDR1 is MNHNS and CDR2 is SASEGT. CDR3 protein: CASSEPGQFSYEQYF. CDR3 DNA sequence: TGTGCCAGCAGTGAACCCGGACAGTTCTCCTACGAGCAGTACTTC.

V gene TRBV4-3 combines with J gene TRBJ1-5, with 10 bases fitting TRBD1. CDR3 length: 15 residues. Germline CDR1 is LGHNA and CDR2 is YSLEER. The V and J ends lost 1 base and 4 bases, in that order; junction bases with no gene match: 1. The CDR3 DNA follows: TGCGCCAGCAGCCAAGGACAGGGGGCGAATCAGCCCCAGCATTTT. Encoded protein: CASSQGQGANQPQHF.